This T cell receptor beta chain emerged from a study of metastatic and nonmetastatic thyroid tumors. Study overall: Repertoires from blood and tumor or nodule tissue of malignant and benign thyroid patients were compared.

Worth noting for this clone: Its antigen is not identified.

Notes on the study in general: Significantly higher TCR beta diversity was reportedly seen in malignant thyroid tumors than benign nodules, in blood and tumor.

MiXCR was used by TCRdb to re-call the PCR reads. The sample lists about 24,000 clones; about 21% were seen once. Germline V gene data show CDR1 as KGHDR and CDR2 as SFDVKD. V was pared by 6 bases and J by 3 bases, with 17 bases between. The CDR3 extends over 16 amino acids. Each patient came to thyroid surgery without any prior treatment (of any kind). The receptor was isolated from a male donor with papillary thyroid cancer or a benign thyroid nodule (not recorded which). Some clones in this sample may be carry-over from other donors' samples. The chain has TRBV24-1 and TRBJ1-5; the D is unclear. The specimen sequenced was blood. CDR3 protein: CATSSPRGGVNQPQHF. The CDR3 DNA reads TGTGCCACCAGTTCCCCCAGAGGTGGCGTCAATCAGCCCCAGCATTTT.